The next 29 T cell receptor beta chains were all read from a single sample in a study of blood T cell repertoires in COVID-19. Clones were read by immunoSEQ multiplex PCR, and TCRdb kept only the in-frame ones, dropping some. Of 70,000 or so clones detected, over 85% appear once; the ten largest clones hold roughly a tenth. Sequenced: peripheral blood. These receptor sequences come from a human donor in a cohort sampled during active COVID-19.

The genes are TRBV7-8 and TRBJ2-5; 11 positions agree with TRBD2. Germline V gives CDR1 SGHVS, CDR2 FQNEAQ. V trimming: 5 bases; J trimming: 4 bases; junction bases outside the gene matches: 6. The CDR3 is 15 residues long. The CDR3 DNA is TGTGCCAGCAGCACCGACGGACTAGCGGGAGAGACCCAGTACTTC. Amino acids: CASSTDGLAGETQYF. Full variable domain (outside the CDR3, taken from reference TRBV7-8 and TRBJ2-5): GAGVSQSPRYKVAKRGQDVALRCDPISGHVSLFWYQQALGQGPEFLTYFQNEAQLDKSGLPSDRFFAERPEGSVSTLKIQRTQQEDSAVYLCASSTDGLAGETQYFGPGTRLLVL.

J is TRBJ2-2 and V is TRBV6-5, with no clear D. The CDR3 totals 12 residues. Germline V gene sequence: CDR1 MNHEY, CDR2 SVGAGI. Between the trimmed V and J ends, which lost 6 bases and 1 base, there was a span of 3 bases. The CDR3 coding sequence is TGTGCCAGCAGCCAGAACACCGGGGAGCTGTTTTTT. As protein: CASSQNTGELFF.

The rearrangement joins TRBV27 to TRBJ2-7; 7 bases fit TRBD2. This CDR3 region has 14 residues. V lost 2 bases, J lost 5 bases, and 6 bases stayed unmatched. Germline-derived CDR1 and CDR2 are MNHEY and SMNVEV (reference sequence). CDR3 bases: TGTGCCAGCAGTTTACTCGGGAGGAGGAACGAGCAGTACTTC. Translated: CASSLLGRRNEQYF.

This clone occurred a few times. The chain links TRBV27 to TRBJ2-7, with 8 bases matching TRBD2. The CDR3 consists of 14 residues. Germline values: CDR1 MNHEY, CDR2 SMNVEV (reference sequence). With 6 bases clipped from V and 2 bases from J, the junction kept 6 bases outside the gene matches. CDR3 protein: CASRGIAGPYEQYF. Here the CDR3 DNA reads TGTGCCAGCAGAGGGATAGCGGGACCCTACGAGCAGTACTTC.

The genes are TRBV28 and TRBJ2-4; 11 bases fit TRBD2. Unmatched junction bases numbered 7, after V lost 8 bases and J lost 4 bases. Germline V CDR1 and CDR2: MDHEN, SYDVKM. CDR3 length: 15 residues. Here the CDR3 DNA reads TGTGCCAGCGTTTCTCTAGCGGGAGGAAAAAACATTCAGTACTTC. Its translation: CASVSLAGGKNIQYF.

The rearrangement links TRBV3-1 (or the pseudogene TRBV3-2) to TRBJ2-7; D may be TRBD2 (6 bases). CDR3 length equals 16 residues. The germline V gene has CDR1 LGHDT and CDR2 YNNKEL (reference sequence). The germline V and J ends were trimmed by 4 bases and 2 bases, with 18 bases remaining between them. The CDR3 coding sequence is TGTGCCAGCAGCCGCGCGGGACCTGGATCAACCTACGAGCAGTACTTC. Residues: CASSRAGPGSTYEQYF.

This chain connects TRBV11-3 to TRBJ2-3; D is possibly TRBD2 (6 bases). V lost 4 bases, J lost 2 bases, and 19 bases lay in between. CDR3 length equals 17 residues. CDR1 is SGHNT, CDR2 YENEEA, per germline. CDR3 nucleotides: TGTGCCAGCAGCTGCGGTGTAGCGGCCTCGGTCACAGATACGCAGTATTTT. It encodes CASSCGVAASVTDTQYF. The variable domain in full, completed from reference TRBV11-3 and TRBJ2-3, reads EAGVVQSPRYKIIEKKQPVAFWCNPISGHNTLYWYLQNLGQGPELLIRYENEEAVDDSQLPKDRFSAERLKGVDSTLKIQPAELGDSAVYLCASSCGVAASVTDTQYFGPGTRLTVL.

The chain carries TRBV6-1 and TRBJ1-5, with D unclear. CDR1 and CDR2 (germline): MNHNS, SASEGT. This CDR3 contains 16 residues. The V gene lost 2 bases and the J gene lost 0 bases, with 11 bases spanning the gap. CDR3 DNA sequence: TGTGCCAGCAGTGAATTAACGGGGTATAGCAATCAGCCCCAGCATTTT. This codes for CASSELTGYSNQPQHF.

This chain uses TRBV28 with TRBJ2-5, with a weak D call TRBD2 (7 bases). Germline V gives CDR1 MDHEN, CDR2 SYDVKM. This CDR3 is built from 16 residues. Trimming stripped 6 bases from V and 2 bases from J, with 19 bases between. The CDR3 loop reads CASRSSGEAGQETQYF. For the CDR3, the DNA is TGTGCCAGCAGATCCTCAGGGGAAGCGGGGCAAGAGACCCAGTACTTC.

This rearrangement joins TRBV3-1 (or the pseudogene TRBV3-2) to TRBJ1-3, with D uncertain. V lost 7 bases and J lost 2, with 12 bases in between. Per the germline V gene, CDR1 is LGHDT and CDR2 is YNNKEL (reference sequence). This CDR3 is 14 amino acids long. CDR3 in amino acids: CASKAREAGNTIYF. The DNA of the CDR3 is TGTGCCAGCAAGGCCCGGGAGGCTGGAAACACCATATATTTT.

The CDR3 reads CAWRPRLAGVREQYF. As DNA, the CDR3 is TGTGCCTGGAGACCGAGACTAGCGGGGGTGCGCGAGCAGTACTTC. V usage is TRBV30 and J usage is TRBJ2-7, with TRBD2 matching 12 bases. Germline V lookup: CDR1 GTSNPN, CDR2 SVGIG (reference sequence). This CDR3 comprises 15 residues. Unmatched junction bases numbered 9, after V lost 3 bases and J lost 6 bases.

CDR3 DNA sequence: TGTGCCAGTAGTATAGGGGACAGTTCCTACGAGCAGTACTTC. Its protein is CASSIGDSSYEQYF. The genes are TRBV19 and TRBJ2-7, with 7 bases aligning to TRBD1. The germline V gene has CDR1 LNHDA and CDR2 SQIVND (reference sequence). The CDR3 consists of 14 residues. With 1 base clipped from V and 1 base from J, the junction kept 1 base outside the gene matches.

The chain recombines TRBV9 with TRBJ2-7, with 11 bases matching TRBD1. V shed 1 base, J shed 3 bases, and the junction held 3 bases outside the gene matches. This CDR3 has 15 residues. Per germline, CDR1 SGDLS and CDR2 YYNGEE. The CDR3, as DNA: TGTGCCAGCAGCGTAACCGGGACAGGGGGCTACGAGCAGTACTTC. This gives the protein CASSVTGTGGYEQYF.

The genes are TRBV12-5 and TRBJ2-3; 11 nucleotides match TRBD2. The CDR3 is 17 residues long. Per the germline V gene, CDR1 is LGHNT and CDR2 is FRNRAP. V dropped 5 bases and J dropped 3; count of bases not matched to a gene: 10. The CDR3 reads CASGLASGGLGTDTQYF. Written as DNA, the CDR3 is TGTGCTAGTGGTCTGGCTAGCGGGGGGTTGGGTACAGATACGCAGTATTTT.

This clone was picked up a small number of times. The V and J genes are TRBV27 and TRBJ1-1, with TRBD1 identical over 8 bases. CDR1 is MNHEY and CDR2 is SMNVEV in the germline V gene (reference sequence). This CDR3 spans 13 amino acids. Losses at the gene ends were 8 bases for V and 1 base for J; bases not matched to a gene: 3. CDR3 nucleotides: TGTGCCAGCTACAGGGGGGCGAACACTGAAGCTTTCTTT. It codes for CASYRGANTEAFF.

CDR3 loop: CASSYSGGDYNSPLHF. The CDR3 DNA is TGTGCCAGCAGTTACTCGGGAGGAGACTATAATTCACCCCTCCACTTT. This rearrangement joins TRBV6-6 to TRBJ1-6; D is ambiguous. CDR3 length equals 16 residues. Trimming cost V 0 bases and J 3 bases, with 9 bases left between them. Germline loops: CDR1 MNHNY, CDR2 SVGAGI (reference sequence).

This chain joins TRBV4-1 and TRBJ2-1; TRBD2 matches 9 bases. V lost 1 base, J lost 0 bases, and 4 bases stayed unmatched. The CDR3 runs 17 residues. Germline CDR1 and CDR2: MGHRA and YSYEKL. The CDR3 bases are TGCGCCAGCAGCCAAGTCCCTAGCGGGGCCTCCTACAATGAGCAGTTCTTC. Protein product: CASSQVPSGASYNEQFF.

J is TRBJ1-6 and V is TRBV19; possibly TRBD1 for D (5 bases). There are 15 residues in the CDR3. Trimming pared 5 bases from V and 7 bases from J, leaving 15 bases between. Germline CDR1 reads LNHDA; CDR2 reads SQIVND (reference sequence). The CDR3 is CASSSQGAENSPLHF. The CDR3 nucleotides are TGTGCCAGTAGTTCCCAGGGCGCGGAGAATTCACCCCTCCACTTT.

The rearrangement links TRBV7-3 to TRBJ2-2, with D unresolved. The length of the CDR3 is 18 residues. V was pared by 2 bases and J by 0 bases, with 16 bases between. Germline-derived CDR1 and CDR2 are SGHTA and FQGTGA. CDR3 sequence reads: CASSLFTDLISNTGELFF. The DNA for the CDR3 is TGTGCCAGCAGCTTATTCACAGACCTTATCTCGAACACCGGGGAGCTGTTTTTT. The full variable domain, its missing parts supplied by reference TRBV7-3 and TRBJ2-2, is GAGVSQTPSNKVTEKGKYVELRCDPISGHTALYWYRQSLGQGPEFLIYFQGTGAADDSGLPNDRFFAVRPEGSVSTLKIQRTERGDSAVYLCASSLFTDLISNTGELFFGEGSRLTVL.

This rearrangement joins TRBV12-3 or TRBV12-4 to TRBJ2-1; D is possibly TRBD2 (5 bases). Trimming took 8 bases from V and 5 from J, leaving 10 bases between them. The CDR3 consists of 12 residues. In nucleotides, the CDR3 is TGTGCCAGCCATAGAGGGAACAATGAGCAGTTCTTC. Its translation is CASHRGNNEQFF.

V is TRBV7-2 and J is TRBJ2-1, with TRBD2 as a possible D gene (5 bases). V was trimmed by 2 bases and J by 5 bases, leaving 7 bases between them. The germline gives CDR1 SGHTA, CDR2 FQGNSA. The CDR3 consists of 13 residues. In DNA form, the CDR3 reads TGTGCCAGCAGCTTACTCGGGGACAATGAGCAGTTCTTC. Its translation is CASSLLGDNEQFF.

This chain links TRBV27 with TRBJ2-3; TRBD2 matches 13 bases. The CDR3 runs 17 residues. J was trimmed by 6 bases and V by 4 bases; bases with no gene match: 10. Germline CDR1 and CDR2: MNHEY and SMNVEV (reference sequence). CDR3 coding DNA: TGTGCCAGCAGTTCCTCACTAGCGGGAGGGCCGCGGGATACGCAGTATTTT. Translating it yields CASSSSLAGGPRDTQYF.

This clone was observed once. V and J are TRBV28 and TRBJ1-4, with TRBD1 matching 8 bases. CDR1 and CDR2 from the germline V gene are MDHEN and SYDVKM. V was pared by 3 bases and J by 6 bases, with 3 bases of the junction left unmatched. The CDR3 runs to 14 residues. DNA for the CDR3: TGTGCCAGCAGTTTGGCAGGGGGCCATGAAAAACTGTTTTTT. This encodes CASSLAGGHEKLFF.

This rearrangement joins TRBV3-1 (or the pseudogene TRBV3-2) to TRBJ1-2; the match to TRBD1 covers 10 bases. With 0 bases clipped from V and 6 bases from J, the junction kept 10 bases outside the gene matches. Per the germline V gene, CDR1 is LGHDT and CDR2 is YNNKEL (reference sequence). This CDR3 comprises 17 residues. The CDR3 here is CASSQDMLTGGMNGYTF. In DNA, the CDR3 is TGTGCCAGCAGCCAAGATATGTTGACAGGGGGCATGAATGGCTACACCTTC.

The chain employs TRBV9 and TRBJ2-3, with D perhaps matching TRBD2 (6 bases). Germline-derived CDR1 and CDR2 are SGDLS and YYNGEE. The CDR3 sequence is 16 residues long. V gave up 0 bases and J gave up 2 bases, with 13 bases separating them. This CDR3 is CASSVVPGVSTDTQYF. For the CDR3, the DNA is TGTGCCAGCAGCGTAGTCCCGGGAGTTTCCACAGATACGCAGTATTTT.

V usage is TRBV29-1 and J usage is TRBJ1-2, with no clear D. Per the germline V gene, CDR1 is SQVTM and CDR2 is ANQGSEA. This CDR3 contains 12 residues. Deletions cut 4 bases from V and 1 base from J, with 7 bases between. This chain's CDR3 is CSVGEGNYGYTF. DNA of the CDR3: TGCAGCGTTGGCGAGGGTAACTATGGCTACACCTTC. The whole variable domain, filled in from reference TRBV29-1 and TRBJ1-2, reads SAVISQKPSRDICQRGTSLTIQCQVDSQVTMMFWYRQQPGQSLTLIATANQGSEATYESGFVIDKFPISRPNLTFSTLTVSNMSPEDSSIYLCSVGEGNYGYTFGSGTRLTVV.

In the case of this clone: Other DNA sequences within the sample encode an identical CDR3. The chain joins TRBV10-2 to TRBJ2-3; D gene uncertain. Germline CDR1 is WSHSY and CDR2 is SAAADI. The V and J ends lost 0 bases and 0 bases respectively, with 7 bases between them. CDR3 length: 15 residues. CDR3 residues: CASSESPTSTDTQYF. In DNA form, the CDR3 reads TGCGCCAGCAGTGAGTCCCCCACTAGCACAGATACGCAGTATTTT.

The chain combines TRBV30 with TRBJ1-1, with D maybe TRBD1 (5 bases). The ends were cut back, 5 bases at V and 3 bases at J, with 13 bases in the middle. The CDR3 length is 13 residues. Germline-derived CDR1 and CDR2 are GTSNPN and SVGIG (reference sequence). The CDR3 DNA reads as TGTGCCTGGGACCCCAGGGTTGACACTGAAGCTTTCTTT. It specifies CAWDPRVDTEAFF. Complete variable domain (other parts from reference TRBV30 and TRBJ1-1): SQTIHQWPATLVQPVGSPLSLECTVEGTSNPNLYWYRQAAGRGLQLLFYSVGIGQISSEVPQNLSASRPQDRQFILSSKKLLLSDSGFYLCAWDPRVDTEAFFGQGTRLTVV.

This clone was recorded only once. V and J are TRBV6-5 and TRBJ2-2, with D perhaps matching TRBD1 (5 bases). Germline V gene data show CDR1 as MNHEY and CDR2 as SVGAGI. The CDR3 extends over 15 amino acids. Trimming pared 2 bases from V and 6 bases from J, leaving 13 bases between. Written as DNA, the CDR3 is TGTGCCAGCAGTTACCGAACAGGAACCGCCGGGGAGCTGTTTTTT. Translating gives CASSYRTGTAGELFF.